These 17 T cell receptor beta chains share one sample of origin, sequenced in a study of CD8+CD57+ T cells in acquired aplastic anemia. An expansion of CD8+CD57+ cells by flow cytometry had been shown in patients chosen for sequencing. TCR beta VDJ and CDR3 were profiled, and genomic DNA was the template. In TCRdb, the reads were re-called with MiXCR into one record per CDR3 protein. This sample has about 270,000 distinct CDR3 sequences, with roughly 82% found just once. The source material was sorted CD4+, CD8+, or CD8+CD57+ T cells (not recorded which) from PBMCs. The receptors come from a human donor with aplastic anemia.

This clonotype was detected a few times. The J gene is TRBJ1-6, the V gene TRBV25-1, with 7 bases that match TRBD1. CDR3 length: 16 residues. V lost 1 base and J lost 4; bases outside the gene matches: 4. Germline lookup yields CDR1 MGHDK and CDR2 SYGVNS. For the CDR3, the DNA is TGTGCCAGCAGTGAATTCGCGGGACAGTATAATTCACCCCTCCACTTT. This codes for CASSEFAGQYNSPLHF.

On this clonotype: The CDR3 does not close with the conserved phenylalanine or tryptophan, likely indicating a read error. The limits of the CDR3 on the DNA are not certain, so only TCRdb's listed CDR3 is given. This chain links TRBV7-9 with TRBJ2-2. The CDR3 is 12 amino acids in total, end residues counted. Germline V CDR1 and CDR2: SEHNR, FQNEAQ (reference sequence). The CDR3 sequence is CASTLGPVESCS.

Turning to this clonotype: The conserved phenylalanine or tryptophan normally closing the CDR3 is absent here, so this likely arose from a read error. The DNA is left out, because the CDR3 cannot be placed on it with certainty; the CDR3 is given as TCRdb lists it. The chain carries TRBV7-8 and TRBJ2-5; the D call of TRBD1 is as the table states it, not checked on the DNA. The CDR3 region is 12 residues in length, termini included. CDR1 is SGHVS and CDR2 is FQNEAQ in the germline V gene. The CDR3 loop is CASSGATDGTYL.

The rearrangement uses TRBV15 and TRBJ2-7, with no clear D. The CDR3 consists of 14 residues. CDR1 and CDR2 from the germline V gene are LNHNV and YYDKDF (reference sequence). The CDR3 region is CAASAPRRAYEQYF. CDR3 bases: TGTGCTGCCAGCGCCCCGAGACGAGCCTACGAGCAGTACTTC.

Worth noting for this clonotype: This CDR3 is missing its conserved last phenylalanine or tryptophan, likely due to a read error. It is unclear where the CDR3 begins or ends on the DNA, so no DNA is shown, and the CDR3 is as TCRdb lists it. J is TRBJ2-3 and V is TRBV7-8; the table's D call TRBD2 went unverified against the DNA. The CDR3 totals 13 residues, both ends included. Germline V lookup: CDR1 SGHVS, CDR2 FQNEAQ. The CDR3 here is CASSFAGGAETQY.

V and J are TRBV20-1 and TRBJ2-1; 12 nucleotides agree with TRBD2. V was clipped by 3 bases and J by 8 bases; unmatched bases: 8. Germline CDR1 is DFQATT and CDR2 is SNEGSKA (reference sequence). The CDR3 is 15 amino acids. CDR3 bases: TGCAGTGCTAGCTCGACTAGCGGGAGTAGGGATGAGCAGTTCTTC. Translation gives CSASSTSGSRDEQFF.

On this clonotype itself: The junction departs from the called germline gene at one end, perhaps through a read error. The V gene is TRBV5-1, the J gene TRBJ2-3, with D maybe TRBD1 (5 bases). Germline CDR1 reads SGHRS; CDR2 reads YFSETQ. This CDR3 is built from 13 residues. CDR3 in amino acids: CASRVGSTDTQYF. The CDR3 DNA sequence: TGTGCCAGCAGGGTCGGTAGCACAGATACGCAGTATTTT.

The CDR3, as DNA: TGCAGTGCTAGAATTCCAGGGGGAAACCCCTACGAGCAGTACTTC. This translates into CSARIPGGNPYEQYF. This chain connects TRBV20-1 to TRBJ2-7; TRBD1 aligns across 7 bases. The junction had 9 bases not matched to a gene; V was cut back by 2 bases and J by 2 bases. This CDR3 region has 15 residues. CDR1 DFQATT and CDR2 SNEGSKA come from the germline V gene (reference sequence).

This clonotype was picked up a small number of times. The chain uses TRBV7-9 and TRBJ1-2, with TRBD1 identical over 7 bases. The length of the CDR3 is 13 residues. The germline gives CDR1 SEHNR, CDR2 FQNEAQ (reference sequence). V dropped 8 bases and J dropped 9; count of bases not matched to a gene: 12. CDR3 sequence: CASSRQGYLRYTF. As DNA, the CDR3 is TGTGCCAGCTCAAGACAGGGTTATCTCCGCTACACCTTC.

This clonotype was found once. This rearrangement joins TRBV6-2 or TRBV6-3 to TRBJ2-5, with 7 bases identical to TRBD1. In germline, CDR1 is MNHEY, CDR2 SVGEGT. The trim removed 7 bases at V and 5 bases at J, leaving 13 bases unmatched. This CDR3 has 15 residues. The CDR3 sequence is CASNPETGHGETQYF. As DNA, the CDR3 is TGTGCCAGCAACCCAGAGACAGGGCATGGGGAGACCCAGTACTTC.

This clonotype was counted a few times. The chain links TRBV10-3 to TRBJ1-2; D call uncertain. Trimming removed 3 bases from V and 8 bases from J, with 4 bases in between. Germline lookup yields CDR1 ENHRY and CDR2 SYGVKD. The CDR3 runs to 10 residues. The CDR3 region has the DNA TGTGCCATCAGTGATGAGGGCTACACCTTC. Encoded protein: CAISDEGYTF.

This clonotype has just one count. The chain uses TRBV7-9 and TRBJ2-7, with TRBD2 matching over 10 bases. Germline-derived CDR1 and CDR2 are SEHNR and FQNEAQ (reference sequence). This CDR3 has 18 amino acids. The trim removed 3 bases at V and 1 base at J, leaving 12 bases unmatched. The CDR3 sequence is CASSFQRSGGGHSYEQYV. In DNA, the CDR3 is TGTGCCAGCAGCTTTCAAAGAAGCGGGGGGGGCCATTCCTACGAGCAGTACGTC.

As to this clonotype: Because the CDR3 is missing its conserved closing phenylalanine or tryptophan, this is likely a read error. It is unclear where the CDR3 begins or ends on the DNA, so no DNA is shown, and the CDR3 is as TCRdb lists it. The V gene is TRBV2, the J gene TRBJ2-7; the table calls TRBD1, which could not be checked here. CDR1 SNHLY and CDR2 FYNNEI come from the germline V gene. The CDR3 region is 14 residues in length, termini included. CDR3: CASGDWGTGTQYFC.

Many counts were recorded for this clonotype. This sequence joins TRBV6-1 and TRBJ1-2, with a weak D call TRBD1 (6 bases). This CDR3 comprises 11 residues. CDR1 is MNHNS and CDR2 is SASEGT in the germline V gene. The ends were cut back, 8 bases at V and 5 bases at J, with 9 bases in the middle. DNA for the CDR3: TGTGCCAGCGGACAGAATTATGGCTACACCTTC. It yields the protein CASGQNYGYTF.

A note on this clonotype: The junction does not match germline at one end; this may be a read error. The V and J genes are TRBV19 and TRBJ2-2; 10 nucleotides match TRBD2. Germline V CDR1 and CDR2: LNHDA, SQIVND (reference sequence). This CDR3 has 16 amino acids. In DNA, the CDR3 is TGTGCCAGTAGCTTAGCGGGGGGCACCTACACTGGGGAGTTGTTCTTT. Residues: CASSLAGGTYTGELFF.

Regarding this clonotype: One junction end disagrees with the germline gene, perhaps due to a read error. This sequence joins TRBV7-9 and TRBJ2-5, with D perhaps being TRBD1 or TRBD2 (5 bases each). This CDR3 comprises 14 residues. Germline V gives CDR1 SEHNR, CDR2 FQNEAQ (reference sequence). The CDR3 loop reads CASSMERDGLVYGF. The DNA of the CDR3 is TGTGCCAGCAGCATGGAGAGGGACGGGCTCGTATATGGCTTC.

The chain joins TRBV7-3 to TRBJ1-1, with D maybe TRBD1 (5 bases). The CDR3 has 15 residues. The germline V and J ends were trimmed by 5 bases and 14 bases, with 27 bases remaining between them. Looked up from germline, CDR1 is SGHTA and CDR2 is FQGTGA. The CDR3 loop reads CASSTHAGVDEQFFF. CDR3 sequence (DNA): TGTGCCAGCAGCACCCATGCGGGGGTGGATGAGCAGTTCTTCTTT.